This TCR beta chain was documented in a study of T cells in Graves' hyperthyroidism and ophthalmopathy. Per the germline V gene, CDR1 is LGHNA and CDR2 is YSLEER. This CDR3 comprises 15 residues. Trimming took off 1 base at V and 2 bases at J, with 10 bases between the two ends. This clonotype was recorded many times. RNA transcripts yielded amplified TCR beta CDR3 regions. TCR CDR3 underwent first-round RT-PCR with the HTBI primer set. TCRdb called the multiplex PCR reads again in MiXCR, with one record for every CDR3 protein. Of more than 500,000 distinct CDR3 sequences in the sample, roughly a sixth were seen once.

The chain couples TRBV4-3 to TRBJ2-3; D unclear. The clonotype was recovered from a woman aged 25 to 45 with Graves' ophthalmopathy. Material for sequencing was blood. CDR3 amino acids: CASSQGRAYTDTQYF. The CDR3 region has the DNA TGCGCCAGCAGCCAAGGACGGGCCTACACAGATACGCAGTATTTT.